The 10 T cell receptor beta chains listed next were all sequenced from one sample in a study of T cell responses to AZD1222 COVID-19 vaccine. The method was immunoSEQ multiplex PCR; TCRdb's version includes in-frame clones alone and lacks a portion of them. The table shows some 150,000 clones, with approximately 90% occurring only once. The material sequenced was peripheral blood, taken after recovery from COVID-19. The origin of the receptors is an adult who had recovered from COVID-19.

The chain recombines TRBV19 with TRBJ1-1; D is unclear. The CDR3 runs 14 residues. Trimming pared 5 bases from V and 1 base from J, leaving 11 bases between. Per the germline V gene, CDR1 is LNHDA and CDR2 is SQIVND (reference sequence). The CDR3 here is CASSAVQRNTEAFF. The CDR3 nucleotides read TGTGCCAGTAGTGCCGTACAGCGGAACACTGAAGCTTTCTTT.

Of note for this clone: One end of the junction varies from germline; a read error may be responsible. The CDR3 coding sequence is TGTGCTAGCAGTCGAAGTCCGGGATCATACAATGAGCAGTTCTTC. It codes for CASSRSPGSYNEQFF. The V and J genes are TRBV7-7 and TRBJ2-1, with D perhaps TRBD2 (5 bases). This CDR3 has 15 residues. Looked up from germline, CDR1 is SSHAT and CDR2 is FNYEAQ (reference sequence).

The chain links TRBV7-9 to TRBJ1-2; the match to TRBD1 covers 9 bases. From germline, CDR1 is SEHNR and CDR2 FQNEAQ (reference sequence). CDR3 size: 13 residues. Germline trimming cut 5 bases from V and 8 bases from J; bases unmatched to any gene: 6. This CDR3 reads CASSRQGEEGYTF. The CDR3 DNA is TGTGCCAGCAGCCGACAGGGGGAGGAAGGCTACACCTTC.

This chain connects TRBV7-2 to TRBJ1-5; no firm D call. V gave up 3 bases and J gave up 2 bases, with 11 bases separating them. Germline lookup yields CDR1 SGHTA and CDR2 FQGNSA. This CDR3 comprises 15 residues. The CDR3 spells CASSFSSQGNQPQHF. The CDR3 region has the DNA TGTGCCAGCAGCTTTTCTTCGCAGGGCAATCAGCCCCAGCATTTT.

The V gene is TRBV7-9, the J gene TRBJ1-2; tentatively, D is TRBD1 (5 bases). The germline CDR1 and CDR2 sequences are SEHNR and FQNEAQ (reference sequence). Between the trimmed V and J ends, which lost 6 bases and 4 bases, there was a span of 12 bases. This CDR3 is 13 amino acids long. The CDR3 DNA reads as TGTGCCAGCAGACAGGCCGAAGTCTATGGCTACACCTTC. Protein: CASRQAEVYGYTF.

The J gene is TRBJ2-1, the V gene TRBV2, with 12 nucleotides matching TRBD2. V trimming: 2 bases; J trimming: 8 bases; junction bases outside the gene matches: 4. This CDR3 has 15 amino acids. Germline CDR1 and CDR2: SNHLY and FYNNEI. CDR3 DNA sequence: TGTGCCAGCAGTGAACTAGCGGGGGGGCCATATGAGCAGTTCTTC. Residues: CASSELAGGPYEQFF.

The genes are TRBV5-4 and TRBJ2-4; the D gene could be TRBD1 or TRBD2 (5 bases each). The CDR3 consists of 14 residues. V was cut by 4 bases and J by 7 bases, with 15 bases left in between. The germline V gene encodes CDR1 SGHNT and CDR2 YYREEE (reference sequence). This CDR3 reads CASSVAPEGNIQYF. The CDR3 DNA follows: TGTGCCAGCAGCGTCGCCCCAGAGGGGAACATTCAGTACTTC. The full variable domain, with the rest looked up from reference TRBV5-4 and TRBJ2-4, is ETGVTQSPTHLIKTRGQQVTLRCSSQSGHNTVSWYQQALGQGPQFIFQYYREEENGRGNFPPRFSGLQFPNYSSELNVNALELDDSALYLCASSVAPEGNIQYFGAGTRLSVL.

This CDR3 is CASSASRGGEKTQYF. CDR3 in DNA: TGTGCCAGCAGCGCTTCGCGCGGGGGCGAGAAGACCCAGTACTTC. The rearrangement joins TRBV2 to TRBJ2-5; the D gene is possibly TRBD2 (7 bases). Trimming took off 6 bases at V and 6 bases at J, with 20 bases between the two ends. The germline V gene encodes CDR1 SNHLY and CDR2 FYNNEI. This CDR3 is built from 15 residues.

This sequence joins TRBV6-5 and TRBJ1-2; a possible D gene is TRBD1 (6 bases). Per the germline V gene, CDR1 is MNHEY and CDR2 is SVGAGI. V lost 6 bases and J 2 bases, leaving 10 bases between the germline ends. The CDR3 is made up of 13 amino acids. CDR3 nucleotide sequence: TGTGCCAGCAGGAGGGACATGAACTATGGCTACACCTTC. Its protein product is CASRRDMNYGYTF.

This rearrangement joins TRBV10-3 to TRBJ1-5, with TRBD1 as a possible D gene (5 bases). The CDR3 length is 18 residues. Trimming cost V 3 bases and J 1 base, with 19 bases left between them. Per germline, CDR1 ENHRY and CDR2 SYGVKD. The CDR3 sequence: CAISERQLGAVSNQPQHF. DNA of the CDR3: TGTGCCATCAGTGAAAGACAGTTAGGTGCTGTCAGCAATCAGCCCCAGCATTTT.